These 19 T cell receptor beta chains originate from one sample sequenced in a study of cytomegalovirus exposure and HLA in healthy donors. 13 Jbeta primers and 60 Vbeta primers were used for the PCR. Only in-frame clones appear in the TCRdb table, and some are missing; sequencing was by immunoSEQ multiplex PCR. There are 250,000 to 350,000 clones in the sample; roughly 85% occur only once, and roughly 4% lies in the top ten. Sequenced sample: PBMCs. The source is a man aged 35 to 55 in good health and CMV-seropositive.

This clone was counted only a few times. In nucleotides, the CDR3 is TGCGCCAGCAGCCAACAACAGGGGTTGAGCACTGAAGCTTTCTTT. Translating gives CASSQQQGLSTEAFF. The rearrangement joins TRBV4-1 to TRBJ1-1, with 7 bases fitting TRBD1. The V gene end was trimmed by 2 bases and the J gene end by 4 bases; junction bases not matched to a gene: 7. Germline CDR1 reads MGHRA; CDR2 reads YSYEKL. The CDR3 contains 15 residues.

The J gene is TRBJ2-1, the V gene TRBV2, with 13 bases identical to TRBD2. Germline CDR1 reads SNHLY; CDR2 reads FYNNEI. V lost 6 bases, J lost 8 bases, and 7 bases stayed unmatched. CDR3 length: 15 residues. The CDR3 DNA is TGTGCCAGCAGCGGGCGGACTAGCGGGAGCGATGAGCAGTTCTTC. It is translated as CASSGRTSGSDEQFF. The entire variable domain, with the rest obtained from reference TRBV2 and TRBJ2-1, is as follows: EPEVTQTPSHQVTQMGQEVILRCVPISNHLYFYWYRQILGQKVEFLVSFYNNEISEKSEIFDDQFSVERPDGSNFTLKIRSTKLEDSAMYFCASSGRTSGSDEQFFGPGTRLTVL.

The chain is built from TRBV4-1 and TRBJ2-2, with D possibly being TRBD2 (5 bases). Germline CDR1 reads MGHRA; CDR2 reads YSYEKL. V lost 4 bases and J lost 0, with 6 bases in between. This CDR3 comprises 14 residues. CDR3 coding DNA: TGCGCCAGCAGCCTCGGGACGAACACCGGGGAGCTGTTTTTT. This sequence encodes CASSLGTNTGELFF.

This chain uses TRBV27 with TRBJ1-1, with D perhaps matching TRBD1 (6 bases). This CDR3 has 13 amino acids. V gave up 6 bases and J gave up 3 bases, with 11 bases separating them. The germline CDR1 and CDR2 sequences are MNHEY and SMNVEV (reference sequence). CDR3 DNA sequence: TGTGCCAGCAGCGGGAACAGGGACACTGAAGCTTTCTTT. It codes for CASSGNRDTEAFF.

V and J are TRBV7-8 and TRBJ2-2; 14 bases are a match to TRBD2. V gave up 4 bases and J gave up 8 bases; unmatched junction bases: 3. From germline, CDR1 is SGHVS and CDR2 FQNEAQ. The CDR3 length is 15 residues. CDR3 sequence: CASSYGLAGGGELFF. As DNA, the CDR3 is TGTGCCAGCAGCTACGGACTAGCGGGAGGAGGGGAGCTGTTTTTT.

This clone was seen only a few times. In DNA, the CDR3 is TGTGCCAGCAGTTACTCAGGAGGGAGAAAGACGCATGAGCAGTTCTTC. The encoded protein is CASSYSGGRKTHEQFF. The chain recombines TRBV6-5 with TRBJ2-1; possible D gene TRBD2, 6 bases. The CDR3 is 16 amino acids. CDR1 is MNHEY and CDR2 is SVGAGI in the germline V gene. V lost 0 bases and J lost 8, with 17 bases in between.

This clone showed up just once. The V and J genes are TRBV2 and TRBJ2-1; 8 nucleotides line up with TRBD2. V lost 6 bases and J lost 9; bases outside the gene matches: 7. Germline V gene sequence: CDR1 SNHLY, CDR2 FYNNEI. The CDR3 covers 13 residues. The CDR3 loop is CASRYGTRAEQFF. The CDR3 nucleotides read TGTGCCAGCAGGTATGGGACTAGGGCTGAGCAGTTCTTC.

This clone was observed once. In DNA form, the CDR3 reads TGTGCCAGCAGCTCTACGGACAGCCCCATGAACACTGAAGCTTTCTTT. As protein: CASSSTDSPMNTEAFF. The V gene is TRBV7-9, the J gene TRBJ1-1; D might be TRBD1 (6 bases). The CDR3 has 16 residues. V lost 4 bases and J lost 0, with 15 bases in between. Germline V gene data show CDR1 as SEHNR and CDR2 as FQNEAQ (reference sequence).

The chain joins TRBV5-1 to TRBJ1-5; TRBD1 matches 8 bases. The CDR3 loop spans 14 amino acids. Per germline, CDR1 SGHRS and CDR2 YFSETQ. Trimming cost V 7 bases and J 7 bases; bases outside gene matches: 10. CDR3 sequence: CASSQGQGGQPQHF. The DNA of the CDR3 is TGCGCCAGCTCCCAAGGACAGGGTGGGCAGCCCCAGCATTTT.

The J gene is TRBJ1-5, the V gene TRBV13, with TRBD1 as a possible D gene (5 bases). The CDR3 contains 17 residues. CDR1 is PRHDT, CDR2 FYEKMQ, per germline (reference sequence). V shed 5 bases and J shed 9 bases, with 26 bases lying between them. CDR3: CASSNSYSVGGMGPQHF. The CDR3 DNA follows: TGTGCCAGCAGCAATTCCTACAGCGTCGGGGGAATGGGGCCCCAGCATTTT.

CDR3 sequence: CASSQDLKYRGGNTGELFF. CDR3 DNA sequence: TGCGCCAGCAGCCAAGATCTTAAGTACCGGGGGGGGAACACCGGGGAGCTGTTTTTT. The rearrangement links TRBV4-1 to TRBJ2-2, with 8 positions matching TRBD2. After removal of 0 bases from V and 1 base from J, the junction contained 10 bases not matched to a gene. This CDR3 contains 19 residues. Germline CDR1 MGHRA, CDR2 YSYEKL.

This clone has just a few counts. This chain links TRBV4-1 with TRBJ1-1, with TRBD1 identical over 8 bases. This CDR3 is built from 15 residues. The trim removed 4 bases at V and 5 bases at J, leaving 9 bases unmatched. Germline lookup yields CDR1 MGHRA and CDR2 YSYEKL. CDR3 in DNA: TGCGCCAGCAGCCTCACTGGACAGGGTGGGACTGAAGCTTTCTTT. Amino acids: CASSLTGQGGTEAFF.

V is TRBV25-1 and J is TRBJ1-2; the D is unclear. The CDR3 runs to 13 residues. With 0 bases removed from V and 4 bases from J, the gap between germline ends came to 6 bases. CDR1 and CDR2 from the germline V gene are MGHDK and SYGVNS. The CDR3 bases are TGTGCCAGCAGTGAATATTCCGGCTATGGCTACACCTTC. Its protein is CASSEYSGYGYTF.

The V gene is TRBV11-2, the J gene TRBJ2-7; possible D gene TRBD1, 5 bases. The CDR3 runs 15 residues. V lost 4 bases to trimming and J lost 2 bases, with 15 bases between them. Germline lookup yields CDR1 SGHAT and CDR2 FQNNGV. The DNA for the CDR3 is TGTGCCAGCAGCTCCCCCACACAGGCCACCTACGAGCAGTACTTC. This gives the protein CASSSPTQATYEQYF.

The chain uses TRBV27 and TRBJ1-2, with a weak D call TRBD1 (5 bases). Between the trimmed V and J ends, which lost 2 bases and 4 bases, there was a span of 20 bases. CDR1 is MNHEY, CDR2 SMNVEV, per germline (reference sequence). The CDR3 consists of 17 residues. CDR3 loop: CASSLRGTLGDLYGYTF. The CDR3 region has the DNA TGTGCCAGCAGTTTACGGGGGACCCTTGGGGACCTCTATGGCTACACCTTC.

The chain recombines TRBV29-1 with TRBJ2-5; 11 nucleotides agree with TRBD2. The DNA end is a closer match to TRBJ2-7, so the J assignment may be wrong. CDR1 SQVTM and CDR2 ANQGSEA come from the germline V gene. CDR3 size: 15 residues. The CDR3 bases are TGCAGCGTTGAACTAGCGGGGGGAGAGGTCTACGAGCAGTACTTC. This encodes CSVELAGGEVYEQYF.

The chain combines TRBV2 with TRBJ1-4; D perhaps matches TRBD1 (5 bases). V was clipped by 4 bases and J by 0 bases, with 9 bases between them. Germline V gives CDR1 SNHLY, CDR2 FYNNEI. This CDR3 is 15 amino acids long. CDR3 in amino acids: CASSALGATNEKLFF. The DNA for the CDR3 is TGTGCCAGCAGTGCTCTAGGGGCAACTAATGAAAAACTGTTTTTT. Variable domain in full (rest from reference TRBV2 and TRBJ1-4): EPEVTQTPSHQVTQMGQEVILRCVPISNHLYFYWYRQILGQKVEFLVSFYNNEISEKSEIFDDQFSVERPDGSNFTLKIRSTKLEDSAMYFCASSALGATNEKLFFGSGTQLSVL.

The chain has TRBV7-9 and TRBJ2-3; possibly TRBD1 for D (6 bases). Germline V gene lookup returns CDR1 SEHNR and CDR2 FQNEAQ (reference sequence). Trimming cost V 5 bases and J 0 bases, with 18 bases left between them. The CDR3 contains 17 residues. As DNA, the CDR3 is TGTGCCAGCAGCGCACAACAGGGCCTTCTTAGCACAGATACGCAGTATTTT. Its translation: CASSAQQGLLSTDTQYF.

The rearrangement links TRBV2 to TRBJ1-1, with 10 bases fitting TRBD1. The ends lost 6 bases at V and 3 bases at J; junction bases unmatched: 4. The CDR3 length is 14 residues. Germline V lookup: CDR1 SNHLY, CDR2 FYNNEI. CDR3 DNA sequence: TGTGCCAGCAGCCGGACAGGGGGAGACACTGAAGCTTTCTTT. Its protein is CASSRTGGDTEAFF.